The 13 T cell receptor beta chains below all came from one sample that was sequenced in a study of blood T cell repertoires in COVID-19. Generated by immunoSEQ multiplex PCR, the TCRdb table keeps only in-frame clones and is missing some. The data show 150,000 to 180,000 clones, 65% to 90% seen once. The sequencing input was peripheral blood. These receptors were collected from a woman aged 55-69 years with COVID-19, enrolled during active disease.

The rearrangement uses TRBV6-5 and TRBJ2-2; D unresolved. The CDR3 is 13 residues long. V lost 0 bases to trimming and J lost 5 bases, with 4 bases between them. Germline loops: CDR1 MNHEY, CDR2 SVGAGI. CDR3 nucleotide sequence: TGTGCCAGCAGTTACTCCAGGACCGGGGAGCTGTTTTTT. Translating it yields CASSYSRTGELFF.

Here the CDR3 reads CASSLVGQGWSGYTF. CDR3 bases: TGTGCCAGCAGCTTGGTGGGGCAGGGGTGGAGCGGCTACACCTTC. The V call is TRBV5-5, the J call TRBJ1-2; maybe TRBD1 (6 bases). CDR1 is SGHKS, CDR2 YYEKEE, per germline (reference sequence). The CDR3 extends over 15 amino acids. V lost 0 bases, J lost 8 bases, and 17 bases lay in between. Based on the CDR3 plus reference TRBV5-5 and TRBJ1-2, the full variable domain is DAGVTQSPTHLIKTRGQQVTLRCSPISGHKSVSWYQQVLGQGPQFIFQYYEKEERGRGNFPDRFSARQFPNYSSELNVNALLLGDSALYLCASSLVGQGWSGYTFGSGTRLTVV.

This clone was seen a few times. The CDR3 sequence is CASSLLARDTGELFF. CDR3 nucleotide sequence: TGTGCCAGCAGCTTGCTAGCACGGGACACCGGGGAGCTGTTTTTT. The chain uses TRBV7-9 and TRBJ2-2; a weak D match, TRBD2 (5 bases). The V gene lost 3 bases and the J gene lost 3 bases, with 11 bases spanning the gap. The CDR3 sequence is 15 residues long. CDR1 and CDR2 (germline): SEHNR, FQNEAQ (reference sequence).

V is TRBV9 and J is TRBJ2-2, with TRBD2 matching over 8 bases. Germline V gives CDR1 SGDLS, CDR2 YYNGEE. CDR3 length: 16 amino acids. Trimming cost V 1 base and J 7 bases; bases outside gene matches: 9. CDR3 nucleotides: TGTGCCAGCAGCGTATTATCGGGAGGGGGGAGCGGGGAGCTGTTTTTT. Translation gives CASSVLSGGGSGELFF.

In its sample, this clone was seen a few times. The rearrangement links TRBV5-6 to TRBJ1-5; weak D call: TRBD1 (5 bases). The CDR3 is 13 amino acids. CDR1 and CDR2 from the germline V gene are SGHDT and YYEEEE. V gave up 4 bases and J gave up 9 bases, with 14 bases separating them. The CDR3 here is CASSRGGVGPQHF. In DNA form, the CDR3 reads TGTGCCAGCAGCCGGGGGGGAGTTGGGCCCCAGCATTTT.

This clone has only a few counts. One end of the junction does not line up with germline, which may come from a read error. The J gene is TRBJ1-1, the V gene TRBV10-3; TRBD1 might be the D (6 bases). The germline V gene encodes CDR1 ENHRY and CDR2 SYGVKD. This CDR3 is 15 amino acids long. This CDR3 reads CAIREWAGTSTEAFF. The CDR3 nucleotides read TGTGCCATCAGGGAGTGGGCCGGGACAAGCACTGAAGCTTTCTTT.

A single count supports this clone. This rearrangement joins TRBV27 to TRBJ1-1, with D unclear. Germline CDR1 is MNHEY and CDR2 is SMNVEV (reference sequence). The CDR3 has 14 residues. Trimming removed 3 bases from V and 1 base from J, with 9 bases in between. CDR3 in amino acids: CASSFSPGNTEAFF. Here the CDR3 DNA reads TGTGCCAGCAGTTTCTCCCCCGGGAACACTGAAGCTTTCTTT.

Written as DNA, the CDR3 is TGTGCCAGCAGCTTCCAAAACAATCAGCCCCAGCATTTT. Amino acid sequence: CASSFQNNQPQHF. The chain has TRBV5-8 and TRBJ1-5; the D is unclear. From germline, CDR1 is SGHTS and CDR2 YDEGEE. The V end lost 2 bases, the J end lost 3 bases, and 6 bases lay between the germline ends. The CDR3 consists of 13 residues.

This clone was seen a handful of times. This chain uses TRBV27 with TRBJ2-3; 9 nucleotides match TRBD2. The CDR3 is made up of 18 amino acids. CDR1 and CDR2 from the germline V gene are MNHEY and SMNVEV (reference sequence). J was trimmed by 5 bases and V by 5 bases; bases with no gene match: 17. In nucleotides, the CDR3 is TGTGCCAGCAGTGCATCGCCGACGACTAGCGGAGGTGGAGATACGCAGTATTTT. It specifies CASSASPTTSGGGDTQYF.

This clone was recorded a few times. The rearrangement uses TRBV29-1 and TRBJ1-1; TRBD1 aligns across 7 bases. Losses at the gene ends were 3 bases for V and 7 bases for J; bases not matched to a gene: 2. The V gene's germline CDR1 is SQVTM and CDR2 ANQGSEA. This CDR3 spans 11 amino acids. Written as DNA, the CDR3 is TGCAGCGTTGACAGGGGGTTTGAAGCTTTCTTT. This encodes CSVDRGFEAFF.

A few counts support this clone. The chain uses TRBV5-1 and TRBJ2-5; 7 positions agree with TRBD1. The J segment lost 5 bases and the V segment lost 3 bases, leaving 7 bases of the junction unmatched. This CDR3 spans 14 amino acids. Germline loops: CDR1 SGHRS, CDR2 YFSETQ. The CDR3 sequence: CASSSGQFKETQYF. The CDR3 DNA follows: TGCGCCAGCAGCTCGGGACAGTTTAAGGAGACCCAGTACTTC.

This chain joins TRBV11-2 and TRBJ2-1; maybe TRBD1 (6 bases). This CDR3 comprises 16 residues. The germline V gene has CDR1 SGHAT and CDR2 FQNNGV. V was pared by 5 bases and J by 7 bases, with 21 bases between. CDR3 in amino acids: CASSPKVRDILNEQFF. The CDR3 DNA reads TGTGCCAGCAGCCCGAAAGTCCGGGACATATTAAATGAGCAGTTCTTC. Full variable domain (rest looked up from reference TRBV11-2 and TRBJ2-1): EAGVAQSPRYKIIEKRQSVAFWCNPISGHATLYWYQQILGQGPKLLIQFQNNGVVDDSQLPKDRFSAERLKGVDSTLKIQPAKLEDSAVYLCASSPKVRDILNEQFFGPGTRLTVL.

V is TRBV29-1 and J is TRBJ2-3, with 12 bases lining up with TRBD2. Germline CDR1 is SQVTM and CDR2 is ANQGSEA. Trimming removed 6 bases from V and 8 bases from J; junction bases left unmatched: 12. The CDR3 consists of 15 residues. Here the CDR3 DNA reads TGCAGCGTACCCTACCTAGCGGGAGGGGGAGGTACGCAGTATTTT. Translating gives CSVPYLAGGGGTQYF.